This T cell receptor (beta chain) was identified during a study of control samples from healthy donors and cancer patients. The protocol was immunoSEQ multiplex PCR, while the TCRdb copy is restricted to in-frame clones and leaves out a portion. The table lists approximately 190,000 clones, with more than 2% in the top ten. CDR1 MNHEY and CDR2 SMNVEV come from the germline V gene (reference sequence). The CDR3 covers 13 residues. Between the trimmed V and J ends, which lost 1 base and 3 bases, there was a span of 5 bases. The chain combines TRBV27 with TRBJ2-3; unclear D gene. This sequence originates from a woman aged 30 to 39 in good health. What was sequenced was blood. The CDR3 nucleotides are TGTGCCAGCAGTTTATATCGAACAGATACGCAGTATTTT. This encodes CASSLYRTDTQYF.